A single sample gave rise to the 19 T cell receptor beta chains below, sequenced in a study of vaccination effects on CD4 cells after COVID-19. Expansion with viral peptide pools was applied to antigen-specific CD4+ T cells by the ViraFEST assay prior to sequencing. Isolation of CD4+ T cells took place after more than 9 days of culture. The participants, recipients of two vaccine doses, got either BNT162b2 or mRNA-1273. Sequencing used immunoSEQ multiplex PCR; TCRdb keeps in-frame clones, though not all of them. The sample includes 20,000 to 30,000 clones, roughly three quarters of them seen just once. No cognate antigen is known for these TCRs. The sample consisted of CD4+ T cells from PBMCs cultured with SARS-CoV-2 spike peptides, taken after COVID-19 vaccination. The receptors come from a human donor who received a COVID-19 vaccine.

This chain links TRBV6-5 with TRBJ1-3; no reliable D call. Germline V gene sequence: CDR1 MNHEY, CDR2 SVGAGI. The CDR3 has 12 amino acids. Between the trimmed V and J ends, which lost 4 bases and 4 bases, there was a span of 5 bases. CDR3 region: CASSSAGNTIYF. As DNA, the CDR3 is TGTGCCAGCAGTTCAGCCGGAAACACCATATATTTT.

This clone was seen a few times. The chain joins TRBV5-1 to TRBJ1-2; D is unclear. The ends were cut back, 0 bases at V and 8 bases at J, with 14 bases in the middle. The CDR3 runs 14 residues. From germline, CDR1 is SGHRS and CDR2 YFSETQ. CDR3 loop: CASSLDRVADGYTF. The CDR3 region has the DNA TGCGCCAGCAGCTTGGATAGGGTGGCGGACGGCTACACCTTC.

The chain is built from TRBV10-3 and TRBJ1-1; 11 bases align to TRBD1. V gave up 10 bases and J gave up 5 bases; unmatched junction bases: 3. Germline-derived CDR1 and CDR2 are ENHRY and SYGVKD. The CDR3 runs 12 residues. CDR3 sequence: CATGQGATEAFF. The CDR3 DNA sequence: TGTGCCACCGGACAGGGGGCAACTGAAGCTTTCTTT.

V gene TRBV11-2 combines with J gene TRBJ2-1, with 10 bases aligning to TRBD2. There are 16 residues in the CDR3. J gave up 9 bases and V 0 bases, and 8 bases lay outside the gene matches. Germline CDR1 reads SGHAT; CDR2 reads FQNNGV. This chain's CDR3 is CASSLDPSGRVLEQFF. The CDR3 DNA is TGTGCCAGCAGCTTAGATCCAAGCGGGAGGGTGCTTGAGCAGTTCTTC. The whole variable domain, filled in from reference TRBV11-2 and TRBJ2-1, reads EAGVAQSPRYKIIEKRQSVAFWCNPISGHATLYWYQQILGQGPKLLIQFQNNGVVDDSQLPKDRFSAERLKGVDSTLKIQPAKLEDSAVYLCASSLDPSGRVLEQFFGPGTRLTVL.

The chain has TRBV5-1 and TRBJ2-6, with 11 bases aligning to TRBD2. The CDR3 is 17 residues long. Germline CDR1 SGHRS, CDR2 YFSETQ. V lost 2 bases to trimming and J lost 0 bases; unmatched junction nucleotides: 1. The CDR3 here is CASSLGTSGSGANVLTF. In nucleotides, the CDR3 is TGCGCCAGCAGCTTAGGGACTAGCGGCTCTGGGGCCAACGTCCTGACTTTC.

This clone was counted a few times. The rearrangement links TRBV7-2 to TRBJ1-1, with D perhaps TRBD1 (5 bases). Between the trimmed V and J ends, which lost 3 bases and 2 bases, there was a span of 10 bases. The germline V gene encodes CDR1 SGHTA and CDR2 FQGNSA. This CDR3 region has 14 residues. The CDR3 loop is CASSFDRQNTEAFF. The CDR3 region has the DNA TGTGCCAGCAGCTTTGACAGACAAAACACTGAAGCTTTCTTT. The full variable domain, in which reference TRBV7-2 and TRBJ1-1 provide the parts outside the CDR3, is GAGVSQSPSNKVTEKGKDVELRCDPISGHTALYWYRQSLGQGLEFLIYFQGNSAPDKSGLPSDRFSAERTGGSVSTLTIQRTQQEDSAVYLCASSFDRQNTEAFFGQGTRLTVV.

The CDR3 is CASSQHTDTQYF. DNA of the CDR3: TGTGCCAGCAGCCAACACACAGATACGCAGTATTTT. The gene calls are TRBV3-1 (or the pseudogene TRBV3-2) and TRBJ2-3; the D is unclear. Germline-derived CDR1 and CDR2 are LGHDT and YNNKEL (reference sequence). The CDR3 is 12 residues long. V lost 2 bases to trimming and J lost 2 bases, with 2 bases between them.

The genes are TRBV7-7 and TRBJ2-1; 8 bases align to TRBD2. CDR1 and CDR2 from the germline V gene are SSHAT and FNYEAQ (reference sequence). This CDR3 has 15 residues. V trimming: 5 bases; J trimming: 3 bases; junction bases outside the gene matches: 6. The CDR3 loop is CASSRERESYNEQFF. CDR3 DNA sequence: TGTGCCAGCAGCCGGGAGCGGGAGAGCTACAATGAGCAGTTCTTC.

This clone was counted a few times. The chain is built from TRBV6-5 and TRBJ1-6; weak D call: TRBD1 (5 bases). From germline, CDR1 is MNHEY and CDR2 SVGAGI. The length of the CDR3 is 13 residues. V lost 6 bases, J lost 8 bases, and 11 bases lay in between. CDR3 bases: TGTGCCAGCAGCCGGACACAGGATTCACCCCTCCACTTT. This translates into CASSRTQDSPLHF.

This clone was observed a few times. J is TRBJ2-2 and V is TRBV5-5, with TRBD2 as a possible D gene (5 bases). Per germline, CDR1 SGHKS and CDR2 YYEKEE (reference sequence). V was shortened by 3 bases and J by 5 bases, with 17 bases between the two germline ends. The CDR3 length is 16 residues. CDR3 in DNA: TGTGCCAGCAGCTCTGGATTGGAGGTTTGGACCGGGGAGCTGTTTTTT. Translating it yields CASSSGLEVWTGELFF.

The chain has TRBV9 and TRBJ1-1; 8 bases line up with TRBD1. Per the germline V gene, CDR1 is SGDLS and CDR2 is YYNGEE. Unmatched junction bases numbered 7, after V lost 6 bases and J lost 3 bases. The length of the CDR3 is 14 residues. The CDR3 nucleotides are TGTGCCAGCAACTTAGACAGGGGAGACACTGAAGCTTTCTTT. As protein: CASNLDRGDTEAFF. Full variable domain (outside the CDR3, taken from reference TRBV9 and TRBJ1-1): DSGVTQTPKHLITATGQRVTLRCSPRSGDLSVYWYQQSLDQGLQFLIQYYNGEERAKGNILERFSAQQFPDLHSELNLSSLELGDSALYFCASNLDRGDTEAFFGQGTRLTVV.

This clone rates as large (0.1 to 1%). The CDR3 region has the DNA TGTGCCAGCAGCCTCCCGGGGAGTAATGAAAAACTGTTTTTT. Its translation: CASSLPGSNEKLFF. This chain connects TRBV9 to TRBJ1-4; no reliable D call. CDR1 and CDR2 from the germline V gene are SGDLS and YYNGEE. Deletions cut 4 bases from V and 4 bases from J, with 11 bases between. The CDR3 consists of 14 residues.

The chain is built from TRBV7-2 and TRBJ1-1; perhaps TRBD1 as D (5 bases). There are 14 residues in the CDR3. From germline, CDR1 is SGHTA and CDR2 FQGNSA. V was trimmed by 5 bases and J by 3 bases, leaving 13 bases between them. The CDR3 nucleotides are TGTGCCAGCAGCCGTACCGGGGGAGACACTGAAGCTTTCTTT. It is translated as CASSRTGGDTEAFF. Using reference TRBV7-2 and TRBJ1-1 for the parts outside the CDR3, the full variable domain is GAGVSQSPSNKVTEKGKDVELRCDPISGHTALYWYRQSLGQGLEFLIYFQGNSAPDKSGLPSDRFSAERTGGSVSTLTIQRTQQEDSAVYLCASSRTGGDTEAFFGQGTRLTVV.

This clone was observed a handful of times. The CDR3, as DNA: TGCGCCAGCAGGGCCACTAGCGGGGTATGGGACACCGGGGAGCTGTTTTTT. Encoded protein: CASRATSGVWDTGELFF. The chain is built from TRBV10-2 and TRBJ2-2; 10 bases agree with TRBD2. This CDR3 has 17 amino acids. Germline-derived CDR1 and CDR2 are WSHSY and SAAADI. V gave up 6 bases and J gave up 3 bases; unmatched junction bases: 10.

V and J are TRBV6-5 and TRBJ1-2, with 9 bases identical to TRBD1. The trim removed 6 bases at V and 4 bases at J, leaving 3 bases unmatched. The CDR3 is made up of 13 amino acids. Germline V gene data show CDR1 as MNHEY and CDR2 as SVGAGI. The CDR3 DNA reads as TGTGCCAGCAGGACAGGGGGTAGCTATGGCTACACCTTC. This gives the protein CASRTGGSYGYTF.

This chain's CDR3 is CASSQDSGVANYGYTF. CDR3 nucleotides: TGCGCCAGCAGCCAAGATTCCGGGGTAGCTAACTATGGCTACACCTTC. The V and J genes are TRBV4-1 and TRBJ1-2; D not resolved. The CDR3 extends over 16 amino acids. Germline CDR1 is MGHRA and CDR2 is YSYEKL. V was shortened by 0 bases and J by 0 bases, with 11 bases between the two germline ends.

The chain recombines TRBV2 with TRBJ2-7; no definite D call. This CDR3 region has 15 residues. V shed 6 bases and J shed 2 bases, with 17 bases lying between them. CDR1 and CDR2 from the germline V gene are SNHLY and FYNNEI. The CDR3 coding sequence is TGTGCCAGCAGGGACGTAGTTGGTAGCCCCTACGAGCAGTACTTC. Amino acids: CASRDVVGSPYEQYF.

The chain recombines TRBV30 with TRBJ1-1, with no clear D. CDR1 and CDR2 (germline): GTSNPN, SVGIG (reference sequence). This CDR3 is 12 amino acids long. The V gene lost 0 bases and the J gene lost 6 bases, with 8 bases spanning the gap. The DNA for the CDR3 is TGTGCCTGGAGTGTAGTGGTGGCTGAAGCTTTCTTT. Translation gives CAWSVVVAEAFF.

This chain connects TRBV19 to TRBJ2-7; TRBD2 is a possible D gene (7 bases). Germline CDR1 LNHDA, CDR2 SQIVND (reference sequence). Trimming removed 5 bases at V and 4 bases at J, with 18 bases between. The CDR3 extends over 15 amino acids. CDR3 in DNA: TGTGCCAGTAGTTTGCGGGGGCATTGGGAGTACGAGCAGTACTTC. It translates to CASSLRGHWEYEQYF.